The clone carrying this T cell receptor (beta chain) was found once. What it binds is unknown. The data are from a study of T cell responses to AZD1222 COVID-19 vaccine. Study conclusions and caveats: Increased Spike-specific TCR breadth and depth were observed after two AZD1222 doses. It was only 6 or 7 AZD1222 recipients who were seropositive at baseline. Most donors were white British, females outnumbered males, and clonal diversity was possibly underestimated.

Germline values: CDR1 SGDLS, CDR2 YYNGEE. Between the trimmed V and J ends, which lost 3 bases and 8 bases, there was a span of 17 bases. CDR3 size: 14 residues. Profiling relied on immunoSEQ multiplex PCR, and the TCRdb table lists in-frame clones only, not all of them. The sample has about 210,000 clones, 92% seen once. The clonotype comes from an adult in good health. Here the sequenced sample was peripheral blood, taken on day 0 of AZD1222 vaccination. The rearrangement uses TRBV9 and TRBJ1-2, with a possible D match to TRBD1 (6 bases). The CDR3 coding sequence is TGTGCCAGCAGCGAAAGTCCGGACAGTGGCGGCTACACCTTC. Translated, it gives CASSESPDSGGYTF.